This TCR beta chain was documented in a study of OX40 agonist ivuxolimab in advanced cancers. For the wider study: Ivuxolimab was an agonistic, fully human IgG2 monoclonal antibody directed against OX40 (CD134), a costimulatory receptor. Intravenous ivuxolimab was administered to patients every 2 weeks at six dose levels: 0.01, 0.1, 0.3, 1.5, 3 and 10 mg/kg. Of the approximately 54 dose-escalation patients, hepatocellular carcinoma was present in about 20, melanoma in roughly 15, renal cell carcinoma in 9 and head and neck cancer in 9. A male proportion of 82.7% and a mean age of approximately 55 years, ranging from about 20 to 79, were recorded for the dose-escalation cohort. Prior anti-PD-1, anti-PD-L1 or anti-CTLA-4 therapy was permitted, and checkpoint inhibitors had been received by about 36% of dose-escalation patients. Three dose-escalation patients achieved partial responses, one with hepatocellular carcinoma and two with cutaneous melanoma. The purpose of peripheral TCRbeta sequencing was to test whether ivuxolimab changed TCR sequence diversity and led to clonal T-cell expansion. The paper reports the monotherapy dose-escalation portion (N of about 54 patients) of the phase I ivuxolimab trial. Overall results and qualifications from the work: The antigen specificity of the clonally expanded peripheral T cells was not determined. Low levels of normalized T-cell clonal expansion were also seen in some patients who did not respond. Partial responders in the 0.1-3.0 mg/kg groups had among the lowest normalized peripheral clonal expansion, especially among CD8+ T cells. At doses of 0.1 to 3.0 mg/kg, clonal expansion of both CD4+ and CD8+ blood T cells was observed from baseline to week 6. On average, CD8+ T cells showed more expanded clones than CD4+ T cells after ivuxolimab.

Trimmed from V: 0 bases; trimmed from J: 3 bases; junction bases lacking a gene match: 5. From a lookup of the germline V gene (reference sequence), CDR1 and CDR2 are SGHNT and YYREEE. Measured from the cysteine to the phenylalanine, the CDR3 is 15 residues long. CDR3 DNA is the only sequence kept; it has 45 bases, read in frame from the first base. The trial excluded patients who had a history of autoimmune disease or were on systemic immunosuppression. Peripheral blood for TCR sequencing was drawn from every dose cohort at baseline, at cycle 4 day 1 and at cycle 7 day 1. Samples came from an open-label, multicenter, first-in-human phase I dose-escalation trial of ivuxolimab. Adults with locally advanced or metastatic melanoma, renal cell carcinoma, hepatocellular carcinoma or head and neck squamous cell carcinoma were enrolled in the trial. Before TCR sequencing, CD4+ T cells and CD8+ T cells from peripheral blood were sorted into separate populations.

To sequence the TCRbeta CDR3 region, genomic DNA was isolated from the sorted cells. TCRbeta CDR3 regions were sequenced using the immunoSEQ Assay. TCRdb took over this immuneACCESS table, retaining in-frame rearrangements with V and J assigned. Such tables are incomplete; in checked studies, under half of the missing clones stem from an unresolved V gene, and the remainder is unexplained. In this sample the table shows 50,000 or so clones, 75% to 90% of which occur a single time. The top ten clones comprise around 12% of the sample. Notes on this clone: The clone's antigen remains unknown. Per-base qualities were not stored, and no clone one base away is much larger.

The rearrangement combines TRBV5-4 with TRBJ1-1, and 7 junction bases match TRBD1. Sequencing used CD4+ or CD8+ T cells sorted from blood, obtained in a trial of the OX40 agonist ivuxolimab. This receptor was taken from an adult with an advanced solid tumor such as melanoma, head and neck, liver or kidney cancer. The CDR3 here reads CASSLGQGLDTEAFF. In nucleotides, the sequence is TGTGCCAGCAGCTTGGGACAGGGACTAGACACTGAAGCTTTCTTT.